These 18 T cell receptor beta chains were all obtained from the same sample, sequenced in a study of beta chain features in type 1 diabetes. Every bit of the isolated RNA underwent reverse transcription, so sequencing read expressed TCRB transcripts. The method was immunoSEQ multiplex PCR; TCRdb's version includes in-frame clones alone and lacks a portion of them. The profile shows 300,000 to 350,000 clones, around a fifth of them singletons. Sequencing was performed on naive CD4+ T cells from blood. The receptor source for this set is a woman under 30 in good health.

Here the CDR3 DNA reads TGTGCCAGCAGCCGAGGACAGCCCCCCAACATTCAGTACTTC. Its translation is CASSRGQPPNIQYF. The chain couples TRBV7-2 to TRBJ2-4, with D maybe TRBD1 (6 bases). Deletions cut 5 bases from V and 7 bases from J, with 15 bases between. The germline gives CDR1 SGHTA, CDR2 FQGNSA. The length of the CDR3 is 14 residues.

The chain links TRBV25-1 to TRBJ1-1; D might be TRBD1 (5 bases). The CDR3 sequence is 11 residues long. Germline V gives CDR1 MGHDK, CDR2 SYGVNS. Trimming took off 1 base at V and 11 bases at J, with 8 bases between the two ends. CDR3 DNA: TGTGCCAGCAGTGAATCAGGGTCGGCTTTCTTT. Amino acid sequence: CASSESGSAFF.

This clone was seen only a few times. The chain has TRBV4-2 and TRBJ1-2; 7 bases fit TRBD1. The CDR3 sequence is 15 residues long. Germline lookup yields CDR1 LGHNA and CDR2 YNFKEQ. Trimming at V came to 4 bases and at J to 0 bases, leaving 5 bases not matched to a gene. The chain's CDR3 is CASSPGTEANYGYTF. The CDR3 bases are TGTGCCAGCAGCCCTGGGACAGAAGCTAACTATGGCTACACCTTC.

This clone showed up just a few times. The CDR3 sequence is CASSTQTGTSNSPLHF. As DNA, the CDR3 is TGTGCCAGCAGCACCCAGACTGGGACTTCTAATTCACCCCTCCACTTT. This rearrangement joins TRBV9 to TRBJ1-6, with D tentatively TRBD1 (5 bases). CDR1 is SGDLS, CDR2 YYNGEE, per germline. V was clipped by 4 bases and J by 6 bases, with 17 bases between them. The CDR3 is 16 residues long. Together with reference TRBV9 and TRBJ1-6, the CDR3 gives the full variable domain: DSGVTQTPKHLITATGQRVTLRCSPRSGDLSVYWYQQSLDQGLQFLIQYYNGEERAKGNILERFSAQQFPDLHSELNLSSLELGDSALYFCASSTQTGTSNSPLHFGNGTRLTVT.

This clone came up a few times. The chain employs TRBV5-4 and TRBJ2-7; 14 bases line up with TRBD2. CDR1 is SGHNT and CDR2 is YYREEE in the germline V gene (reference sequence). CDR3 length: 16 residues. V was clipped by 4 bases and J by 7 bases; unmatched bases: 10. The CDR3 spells CASSTATSGGAREQYF. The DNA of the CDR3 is TGTGCCAGCAGCACCGCGACTAGCGGGGGGGCACGAGAGCAGTACTTC.

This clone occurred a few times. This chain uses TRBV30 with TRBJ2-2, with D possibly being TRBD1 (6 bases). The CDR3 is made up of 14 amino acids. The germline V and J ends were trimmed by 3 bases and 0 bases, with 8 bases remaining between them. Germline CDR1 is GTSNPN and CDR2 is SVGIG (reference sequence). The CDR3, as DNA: TGTGCCTGGAGCGGGACACCGAACACCGGGGAGCTGTTTTTT. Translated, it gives CAWSGTPNTGELFF.

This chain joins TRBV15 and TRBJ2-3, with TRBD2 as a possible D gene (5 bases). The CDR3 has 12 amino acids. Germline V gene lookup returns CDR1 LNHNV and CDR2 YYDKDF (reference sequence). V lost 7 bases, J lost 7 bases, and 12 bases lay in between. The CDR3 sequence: CATTRTGNTQYF. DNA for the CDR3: TGTGCCACCACCCGTACCGGGAATACGCAGTATTTT.

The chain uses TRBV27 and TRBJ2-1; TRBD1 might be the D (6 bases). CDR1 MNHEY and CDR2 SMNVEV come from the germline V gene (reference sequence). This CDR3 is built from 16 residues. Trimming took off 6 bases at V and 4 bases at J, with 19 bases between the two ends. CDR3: CASSKTVQGYYNEQFF. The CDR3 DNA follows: TGTGCCAGCAGCAAAACGGTGCAGGGGTATTACAATGAGCAGTTCTTC.

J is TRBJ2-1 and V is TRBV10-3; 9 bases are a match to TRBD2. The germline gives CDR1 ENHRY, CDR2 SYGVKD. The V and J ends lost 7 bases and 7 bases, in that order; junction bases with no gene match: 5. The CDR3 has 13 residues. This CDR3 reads CAIMASGENEQFF. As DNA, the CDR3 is TGTGCCATCATGGCTAGCGGGGAGAATGAGCAGTTCTTC.

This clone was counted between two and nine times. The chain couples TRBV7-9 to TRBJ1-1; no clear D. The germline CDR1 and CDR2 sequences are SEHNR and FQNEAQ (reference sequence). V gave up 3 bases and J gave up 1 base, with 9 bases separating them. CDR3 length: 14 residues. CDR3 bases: TGTGCCAGCAGCTTTTCCATAGCGAACACTGAAGCTTTCTTT. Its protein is CASSFSIANTEAFF.

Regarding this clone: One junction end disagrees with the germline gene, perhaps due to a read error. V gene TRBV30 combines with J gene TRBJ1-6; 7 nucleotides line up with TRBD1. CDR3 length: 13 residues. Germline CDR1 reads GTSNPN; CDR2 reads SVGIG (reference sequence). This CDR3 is CAWSQLPGQRKDF. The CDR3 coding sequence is TGTGCCTGGAGTCAGTTGCCGGGACAGCGAAAAGACTTT.

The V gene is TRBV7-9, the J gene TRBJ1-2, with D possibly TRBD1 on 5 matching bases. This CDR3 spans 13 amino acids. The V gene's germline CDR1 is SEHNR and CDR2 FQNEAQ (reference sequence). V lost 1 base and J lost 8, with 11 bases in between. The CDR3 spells CASSLEQGVGYTF. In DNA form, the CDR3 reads TGTGCCAGCAGCTTAGAACAAGGGGTAGGCTACACCTTC.

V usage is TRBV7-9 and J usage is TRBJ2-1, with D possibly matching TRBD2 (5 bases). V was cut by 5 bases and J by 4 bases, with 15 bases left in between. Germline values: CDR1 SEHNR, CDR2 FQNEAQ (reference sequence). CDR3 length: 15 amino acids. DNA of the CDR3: TGTGCCAGCAGCCCTAGAGGGATCATGTACAATGAGCAGTTCTTC. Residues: CASSPRGIMYNEQFF.

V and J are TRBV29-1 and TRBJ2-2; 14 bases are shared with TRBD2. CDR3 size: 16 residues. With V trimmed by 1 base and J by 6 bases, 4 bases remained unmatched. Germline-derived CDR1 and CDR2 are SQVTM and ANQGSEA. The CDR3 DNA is TGCAGCGTTGAAGGACTAGCGGGGGGGCAGGCCGGGGAGCTGTTTTTT. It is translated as CSVEGLAGGQAGELFF.

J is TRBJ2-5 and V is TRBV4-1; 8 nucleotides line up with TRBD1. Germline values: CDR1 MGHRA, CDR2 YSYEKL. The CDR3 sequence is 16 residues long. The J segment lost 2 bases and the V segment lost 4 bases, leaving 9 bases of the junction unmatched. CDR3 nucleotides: TGCGCCAGCAGCCCGCCGACAGGGGAATCTCAAGAGACCCAGTACTTC. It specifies CASSPPTGESQETQYF.

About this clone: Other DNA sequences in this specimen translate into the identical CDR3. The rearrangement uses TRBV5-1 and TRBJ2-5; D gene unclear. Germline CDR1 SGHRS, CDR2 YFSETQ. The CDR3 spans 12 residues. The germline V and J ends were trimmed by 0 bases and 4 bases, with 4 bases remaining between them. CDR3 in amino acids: CASSLDSETQYF. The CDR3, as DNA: TGCGCCAGCAGCTTGGACTCAGAGACCCAGTACTTC. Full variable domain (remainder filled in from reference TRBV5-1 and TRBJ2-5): KAGVTQTPRYLIKTRGQQVTLSCSPISGHRSVSWYQQTPGQGLQFLFEYFSETQRNKGNFPGRFSGRQFSNSRSEMNVSTLELGDSALYLCASSLDSETQYFGPGTRLLVL.

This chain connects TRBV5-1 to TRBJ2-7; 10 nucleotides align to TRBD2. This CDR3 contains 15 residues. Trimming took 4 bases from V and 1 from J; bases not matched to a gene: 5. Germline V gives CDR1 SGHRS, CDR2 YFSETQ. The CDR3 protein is CASSPRTSGSYEQYF. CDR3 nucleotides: TGCGCCAGCAGCCCCCGGACTAGCGGATCCTACGAGCAGTACTTC.

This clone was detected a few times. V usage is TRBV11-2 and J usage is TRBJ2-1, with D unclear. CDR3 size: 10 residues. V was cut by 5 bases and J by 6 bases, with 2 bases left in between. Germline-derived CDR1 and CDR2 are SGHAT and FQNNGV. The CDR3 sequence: CASSLNEQFF. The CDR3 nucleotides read TGTGCCAGCAGCCTCAATGAGCAGTTCTTC.